These 32 T cell receptor beta chains were sequenced from one sample in a study of siplizumab effects on memory and regulatory T cells. The repertoire was sequenced with immunoSEQ multiplex PCR; TCRdb's copy has only in-frame clones and lacks some. The data contain about 52,000 clones, 95% to 97% of them singletons. Sequencing input: naive CD4+ T cells sorted from blood. These receptors originate from a human donor in good health.

The chain has TRBV18 and TRBJ1-2; D is uncertain. The length of the CDR3 is 13 residues. The germline V and J ends were trimmed by 3 bases and 5 bases, with 10 bases remaining between them. The germline CDR1 and CDR2 sequences are KGHSH and LQKENI. CDR3 DNA sequence: TGTGCCAGCTCACCGGGGTTTACTTATGGCTACACCTTC. Translated: CASSPGFTYGYTF.

This chain links TRBV25-1 with TRBJ2-1; D is perhaps TRBD2 (5 bases). The V end lost 1 base, the J end lost 4 bases, and 11 bases lay between the germline ends. Germline assignment: CDR1 MGHDK and CDR2 SYGVNS. The CDR3 loop spans 15 amino acids. The CDR3 DNA is TGTGCCAGCAGTGAATCTGGTAGCGCGTACAATGAGCAGTTCTTC. As protein: CASSESGSAYNEQFF.

The chain joins TRBV10-3 to TRBJ2-1; D call uncertain. V was clipped by 3 bases and J by 7 bases, with 13 bases between them. There are 14 residues in the CDR3. Germline V gene sequence: CDR1 ENHRY, CDR2 SYGVKD. The CDR3, as DNA: TGTGCCATCAGTGATCCACCCGAGACTAATGAGCAGTTCTTC. Its protein is CAISDPPETNEQFF.

The CDR3 sequence: CASSQRGQGNTEAFF. CDR3 bases: TGCGCCAGCAGCCAGCGGGGACAGGGAAACACTGAAGCTTTCTTT. This sequence joins TRBV4-1 and TRBJ1-1; 9 nucleotides line up with TRBD1. V shed 3 bases, J shed 2 bases, and the junction held 4 bases outside the gene matches. The V gene's germline CDR1 is MGHRA and CDR2 YSYEKL. The CDR3 runs to 15 residues.

The chain uses TRBV29-1 and TRBJ1-1; D uncertain. V was cut by 7 bases and J by 1 base, with 13 bases left in between. The CDR3 extends over 13 amino acids. Germline CDR1 is SQVTM and CDR2 is ANQGSEA. The DNA of the CDR3 is TGCAGCGGGTGCTCGAGCGGGAACACTGAAGCTTTCTTT. It specifies CSGCSSGNTEAFF.

The rearrangement uses TRBV6-1 and TRBJ1-1, with 9 positions matching TRBD1. The V gene's germline CDR1 is MNHNS and CDR2 SASEGT. The CDR3 covers 15 residues. V was pared by 5 bases and J by 6 bases, with 10 bases of the junction left unmatched. The CDR3 coding sequence is TGTGCCAGCAGTCCCCAGACAGGGGGTTATGCTGAAGCTTTCTTT. Encoded protein: CASSPQTGGYAEAFF.

About this clone itself: Relative to the germline gene, one junction end is altered; a read error may explain this. The chain joins TRBV19 to TRBJ2-1, with a possible D match to TRBD1 (6 bases). From germline, CDR1 is LNHDA and CDR2 SQIVND (reference sequence). The CDR3 spans 12 residues. CDR3 in amino acids: CASSHQTGPRLF. The CDR3 region has the DNA TGTGCCAGTAGCCATCAGACAGGCCCGAGGCTCTTC.

The chain couples TRBV9 to TRBJ1-1, with D possibly TRBD1 on 6 matching bases. The CDR3 is made up of 16 amino acids. Germline assignment: CDR1 SGDLS and CDR2 YYNGEE. V lost 2 bases and J 0 bases, leaving 14 bases between the germline ends. DNA for the CDR3: TGTGCCAGCAGCGTCGAGGGGGGGCTCTTGAACACTGAAGCTTTCTTT. Amino acids: CASSVEGGLLNTEAFF.

The rearrangement links TRBV5-1 to TRBJ1-5; D may be TRBD1 (5 bases). The germline gives CDR1 SGHRS, CDR2 YFSETQ. V was pared by 4 bases and J by 4 bases, with 15 bases between. This CDR3 has 15 amino acids. CDR3 residues: CASSPEGLENQPQHF. For the CDR3, the DNA is TGCGCCAGCAGCCCCGAGGGGCTCGAGAATCAGCCCCAGCATTTT.

As concerns this clone: An end of the junction differs from the germline gene, which may be a read error. The J gene is TRBJ1-1, the V gene TRBV5-1; D call uncertain. Germline V gene lookup returns CDR1 SGHRS and CDR2 YFSETQ. There are 13 residues in the CDR3. CDR3 amino acids: CASEMGSLTRAFF. The CDR3 DNA is TGTGCCAGCGAAATGGGATCACTAACGCGGGCTTTCTTT.

The rearrangement uses TRBV19 and TRBJ2-7, with 9 bases fitting TRBD2. V trimming: 1 base; J trimming: 2 bases; junction bases outside the gene matches: 3. CDR1 is LNHDA and CDR2 is SQIVND in the germline V gene (reference sequence). The CDR3 is 15 residues long. CDR3 DNA: TGTGCCAGTAGTATAGTTGCGGGAGGGCCCTACGAGCAGTACTTC. It codes for CASSIVAGGPYEQYF.

This chain links TRBV27 with TRBJ2-2; 7 bases line up with TRBD2. V was pared by 3 bases and J by 2 bases, with 6 bases of the junction left unmatched. The CDR3 is made up of 16 amino acids. The germline CDR1 and CDR2 sequences are MNHEY and SMNVEV (reference sequence). This CDR3 is CASSLGTTTNTGELFF. DNA of the CDR3: TGTGCCAGCAGTTTGGGGACTACGACAAACACCGGGGAGCTGTTTTTT.

The chain recombines TRBV7-9 with TRBJ2-5, with D unclear. CDR3 length equals 13 residues. Germline CDR1 and CDR2: SEHNR and FQNEAQ (reference sequence). Between the trimmed V and J ends, which lost 1 base and 2 bases, there was a span of 5 bases. The CDR3 reads CASSLVRQETQYF. CDR3 bases: TGTGCCAGCAGCTTAGTCAGACAAGAGACCCAGTACTTC.

The rearrangement uses TRBV11-3 and TRBJ2-5; D remains ambiguous. Germline CDR1 and CDR2: SGHNT and YENEEA. This CDR3 contains 15 residues. Trimming removed 0 bases from V and 5 bases from J, with 13 bases in between. In DNA, the CDR3 is TGTGCCAGCAGCTTAGACAAGGGTTTAGGGGAGACCCAGTACTTC. Translated, it gives CASSLDKGLGETQYF. The whole variable domain, remainder taken from reference TRBV11-3 and TRBJ2-5, is EAGVVQSPRYKIIEKKQPVAFWCNPISGHNTLYWYLQNLGQGPELLIRYENEEAVDDSQLPKDRFSAERLKGVDSTLKIQPAELGDSAVYLCASSLDKGLGETQYFGPGTRLLVL.

The chain couples TRBV6-6 to TRBJ2-7; TRBD2 matches at 14 bases. CDR3 length equals 15 residues. CDR1 and CDR2 from the germline V gene are MNHNY and SVGAGI (reference sequence). V was clipped by 6 bases and J by 6 bases; unmatched bases: 7. CDR3 nucleotide sequence: TGTGCCAGCAGCGTCGGACTAGCGGGAGGCGGCGAGCAGTACTTC. Amino acid sequence: CASSVGLAGGGEQYF.

The chain recombines TRBV11-3 with TRBJ2-1, with unresolved D. The CDR3 length is 16 residues. The V gene's germline CDR1 is SGHNT and CDR2 YENEEA. V was shortened by 5 bases and J by 2 bases, with 16 bases between the two germline ends. CDR3 in amino acids: CASSPSWGTPYNEQFF. The CDR3 DNA sequence: TGTGCCAGCAGCCCTTCCTGGGGTACCCCCTACAATGAGCAGTTCTTC.

This chain joins TRBV12-5 and TRBJ2-7; D is unresolved. CDR3 length: 14 amino acids. CDR1 is LGHNT and CDR2 is FRNRAP in the germline V gene. V lost 0 bases and J lost 0, with 6 bases in between. This CDR3 is CASGLVIDSYEQYF. CDR3 bases: TGTGCTAGTGGTTTGGTAATCGACTCCTACGAGCAGTACTTC.

This rearrangement joins TRBV11-3 to TRBJ2-1, with 8 bases aligning to TRBD2. CDR1 SGHNT and CDR2 YENEEA come from the germline V gene. The V gene end was trimmed by 3 bases and the J gene end by 4 bases; junction bases not matched to a gene: 5. The CDR3 contains 15 residues. The CDR3: CASSFSTSGYNEQFF. CDR3 coding DNA: TGTGCCAGCAGCTTCAGCACTAGCGGTTACAATGAGCAGTTCTTC.

The gene calls are TRBV21-1 and TRBJ1-3; the table gives TRBD1 as D, unverified against the DNA. TRBV21-1 has pseudogene status. This CDR3 region has 16 residues. CDR3 DNA sequence: TGTGCCAGCAGTCTCCTACACAGGGTCTCTGGAAACACCATATATTTT. Its translation: CASSLLHRVSGNTIYF.

This chain uses TRBV10-3 with TRBJ2-1; TRBD2 matches 14 bases. The CDR3 length is 18 residues. V shed 8 bases, J shed 2 bases, and the junction held 11 bases outside the gene matches. Looked up from germline, CDR1 is ENHRY and CDR2 is SYGVKD. CDR3 sequence (DNA): TGTGCCATCCCTTTTGAGACTAGCGGGAGGGACCCCTACAATGAGCAGTTCTTC. Residues: CAIPFETSGRDPYNEQFF.

The chain couples TRBV5-1 to TRBJ2-5; no clear D gene. The V gene's germline CDR1 is SGHRS and CDR2 YFSETQ. Trimming removed 0 bases from V and 5 bases from J, with 14 bases in between. The CDR3 covers 15 residues. CDR3 DNA: TGCGCCAGCAGCTTGGGATGGGCCCGCCGGGAGACCCAGTACTTC. Translation: CASSLGWARRETQYF.

The chain carries TRBV11-3 and TRBJ2-7, with a tentative D call TRBD1 (6 bases). This CDR3 has 12 residues. V was clipped by 1 base and J by 6 bases, with 7 bases between them. Germline V CDR1 and CDR2: SGHNT, YENEEA. The CDR3, as DNA: TGTGCCAGCAGCTTAGGGGACACCGAGCAGTACTTC. Its protein product is CASSLGDTEQYF.

The V and J genes are TRBV16 and TRBJ2-2; 7 bases line up with TRBD1. V shed 6 bases, J shed 0 bases, and the junction held 4 bases outside the gene matches. CDR1 is KGHSY, CDR2 FQNENV, per germline. This CDR3 is built from 15 residues. CDR3 protein: CASSRRGTNTGELFF. The CDR3 coding sequence is TGTGCCAGCAGTCGCAGGGGGACGAACACCGGGGAGCTGTTTTTT.

The V and J genes are TRBV5-1 and TRBJ2-3, with 8 bases fitting TRBD2. V trimming: 1 base; J trimming: 4 bases; junction bases outside the gene matches: 5. The germline V gene has CDR1 SGHRS and CDR2 YFSETQ. CDR3 length: 15 amino acids. CDR3 DNA: TGCGCCAGCAGCTTGCAAGCGGGAGTCCCAGATACGCAGTATTTT. Protein: CASSLQAGVPDTQYF.

The J gene is TRBJ2-7, the V gene TRBV7-6; D is undetermined. The V gene's germline CDR1 is SGHVS and CDR2 FNYEAQ. The CDR3 length is 14 residues. Trimming pared 4 bases from V and 5 bases from J, leaving 15 bases between. CDR3 DNA sequence: TGTGCCAGCAGCTCACAGAATGGGAACCACGAGCAGTACTTC. It encodes CASSSQNGNHEQYF.

The chain carries TRBV4-3 and TRBJ1-4, with unresolved D. CDR3 length: 16 residues. V lost 1 base and J lost 5, with 14 bases in between. CDR1 is LGHNA and CDR2 is YSLEER in the germline V gene. The CDR3 loop is CASSQVHAASNEKLFF. The CDR3 DNA is TGCGCCAGCAGCCAAGTCCATGCGGCCTCAAATGAAAAACTGTTTTTT.

The rearrangement links TRBV4-1 to TRBJ1-4, with D perhaps TRBD1 (5 bases). CDR1 is MGHRA, CDR2 YSYEKL, per germline. V was pared by 2 bases and J by 0 bases, with 19 bases between. This CDR3 contains 19 residues. CDR3 in amino acids: CASSQWGRVTTATNEKLFF. The DNA for the CDR3 is TGCGCCAGCAGCCAATGGGGCAGGGTAACGACAGCAACTAATGAAAAACTGTTTTTT.

The V call is TRBV18, the J call TRBJ2-5; TRBD1 matches at 10 bases. The CDR3 runs 16 residues. With V trimmed by 6 bases and J by 4 bases, 11 bases remained unmatched. Germline CDR1 reads KGHSH; CDR2 reads LQKENI. The CDR3 reads CASSSVDRGSRETQYF. CDR3 DNA sequence: TGTGCCAGCTCGAGCGTGGACAGGGGGTCTAGAGAGACCCAGTACTTC.

This clone was recorded once. The chain joins TRBV4-1 to TRBJ1-2; 8 nucleotides line up with TRBD1. Trimming cost V 1 base and J 2 bases; bases outside gene matches: 9. From germline, CDR1 is MGHRA and CDR2 YSYEKL. The CDR3 length is 17 residues. Written as DNA, the CDR3 is TGCGCCAGCAGCCAAGCCTTAAGACAGGGGAGAAACTATGGCTACACCTTC. Translation gives CASSQALRQGRNYGYTF.

The rearrangement uses TRBV5-1 and TRBJ2-7; tentatively, D is TRBD2 (6 bases). V was trimmed by 2 bases and J by 1 base, leaving 13 bases between them. Germline loops: CDR1 SGHRS, CDR2 YFSETQ. CDR3 length equals 15 residues. The DNA of the CDR3 is TGCGCCAGCAGCTTTTCCCTAGGGACTTCCTACGAGCAGTACTTC. Translating gives CASSFSLGTSYEQYF. The full variable domain, completed using reference TRBV5-1 and TRBJ2-7, is KAGVTQTPRYLIKTRGQQVTLSCSPISGHRSVSWYQQTPGQGLQFLFEYFSETQRNKGNFPGRFSGRQFSNSRSEMNVSTLELGDSALYLCASSFSLGTSYEQYFGPGTRLTVT.

The chain uses TRBV29-1 and TRBJ1-2; D is possibly TRBD1 (5 bases). CDR1 and CDR2 from the germline V gene are SQVTM and ANQGSEA. This CDR3 has 12 amino acids. Trimming removed 4 bases from V and 4 bases from J, with 10 bases in between. CDR3 loop: CSVADNIYGYTF. The CDR3 DNA follows: TGCAGCGTTGCGGACAACATCTATGGCTACACCTTC. Full variable domain (remainder filled in from reference TRBV29-1 and TRBJ1-2): SAVISQKPSRDICQRGTSLTIQCQVDSQVTMMFWYRQQPGQSLTLIATANQGSEATYESGFVIDKFPISRPNLTFSTLTVSNMSPEDSSIYLCSVADNIYGYTFGSGTRLTVV.

The chain couples TRBV29-1 to TRBJ2-1, with TRBD2 matching 8 bases. The CDR3 has 15 residues. The trim removed 3 bases at V and 12 bases at J, leaving 16 bases unmatched. Per the germline V gene, CDR1 is SQVTM and CDR2 is ANQGSEA. CDR3 sequence (DNA): TGCAGCGTTGATGCGGGAGGTTTGGATACCATGGGGCAGTTCTTC. This translates into CSVDAGGLDTMGQFF.